This T cell receptor beta chain was identified during a study of T-cell memory formation after mild COVID-19. Overall study findings and caveats: Later expanders leaned toward CD4+, whereas clones contracting from day 15 to 85 were balanced CD4/CD8. Unconfirmed was the SARS-CoV-2 specificity of second-wave clones that peaked on day 37.

This clonotype was observed many times. The antigen remains unidentified. A 5'RACE reaction primed in the constant segment made cDNA libraries of TCR alpha and TCR beta, and these carried sample barcodes and UMIs. TCRdb ran MiXCR on the 5' RACE reads and lists one entry per CDR3 protein. Found here are some 490,000 distinct CDR3 sequences, about 18% of them singletons; the top ten hold 9% to 15%. The sequence came from an adult woman who had mild COVID-19 (a few samples of this study predate the infection). Cell type and time point are not known. The source material was PBMCs or a T cell subset sorted from them (not recorded which).

The CDR3 nucleotides read TGTGCCAGCAGTTTCGTCCCAGAGACCCAGTACTTC. This sequence encodes CASSFVPETQYF. The chain links TRBV12-3 or TRBV12-4 to TRBJ2-5; D is unresolved. This CDR3 is built from 12 residues. Trimming removed 3 bases from V and 4 bases from J, with 6 bases in between.